This T cell receptor beta chain was observed in a study of T cells after yellow fever vaccination. TCRdb redid the calling of the 5' RACE reads with MiXCR, one entry per CDR3 protein. The sample lists a few hundred thousand distinct CDR3 sequences, roughly 6.8% occurring once. The CDR3 runs 12 residues. Looked up from germline, CDR1 is MNHEY and CDR2 is SMNVEV (reference sequence). The V end was cut by 6 bases, the J end by 13 bases, with 13 bases between. This TCR was sampled from a man aged 18 to 29 who received the YFV17D yellow fever vaccine. The sample consisted of PBMCs, taken roughly 46 days after the first yellow fever vaccination. This rearrangement joins TRBV27 to TRBJ1-6, with a tentative D call TRBD1 (6 bases). The CDR3 coding sequence is TGTGCCAGCAGAAATGGGGGGGCTCCCCTCCACTTT. Amino acid sequence: CASRNGGAPLHF.